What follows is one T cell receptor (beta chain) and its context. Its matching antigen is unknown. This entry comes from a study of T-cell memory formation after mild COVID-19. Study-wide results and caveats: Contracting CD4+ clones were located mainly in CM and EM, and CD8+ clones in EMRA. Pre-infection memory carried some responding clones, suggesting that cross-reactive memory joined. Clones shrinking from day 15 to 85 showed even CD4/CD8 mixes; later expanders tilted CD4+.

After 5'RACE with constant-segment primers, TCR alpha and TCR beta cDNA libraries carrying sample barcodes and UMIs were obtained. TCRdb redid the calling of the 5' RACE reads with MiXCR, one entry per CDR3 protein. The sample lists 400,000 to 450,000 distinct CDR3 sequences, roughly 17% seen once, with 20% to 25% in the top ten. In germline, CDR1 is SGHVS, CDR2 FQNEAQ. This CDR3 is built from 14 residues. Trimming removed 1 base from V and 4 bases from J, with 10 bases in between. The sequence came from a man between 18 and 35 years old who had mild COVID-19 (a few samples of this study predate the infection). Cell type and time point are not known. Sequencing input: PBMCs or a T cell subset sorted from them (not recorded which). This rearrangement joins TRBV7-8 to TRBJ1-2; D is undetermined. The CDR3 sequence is CASSLGPEFYGYTF. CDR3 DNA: TGTGCCAGCAGCTTAGGTCCGGAATTCTATGGCTACACCTTC.